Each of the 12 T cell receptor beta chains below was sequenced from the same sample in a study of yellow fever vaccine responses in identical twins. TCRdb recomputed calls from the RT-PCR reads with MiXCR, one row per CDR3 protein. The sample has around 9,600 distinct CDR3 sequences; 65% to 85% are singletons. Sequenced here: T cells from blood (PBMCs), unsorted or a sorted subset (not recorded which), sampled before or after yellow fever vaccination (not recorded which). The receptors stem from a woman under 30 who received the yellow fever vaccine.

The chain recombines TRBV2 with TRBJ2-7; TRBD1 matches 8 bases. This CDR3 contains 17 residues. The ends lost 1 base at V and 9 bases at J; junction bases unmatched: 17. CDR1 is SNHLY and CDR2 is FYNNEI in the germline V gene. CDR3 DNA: TGTGCCAGCAGTGAAGGGATGGGGACAGGTTTTTTCATTAGGCAGTACGTC. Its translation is CASSEGMGTGFFIRQYV.

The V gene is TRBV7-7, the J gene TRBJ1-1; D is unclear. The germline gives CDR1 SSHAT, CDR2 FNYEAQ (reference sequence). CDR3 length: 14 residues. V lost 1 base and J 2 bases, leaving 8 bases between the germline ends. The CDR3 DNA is TGTGCCAGCAGCTTAGTGGGCGGTAACACTGAAGCTTTCTTT. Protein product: CASSLVGGNTEAFF.

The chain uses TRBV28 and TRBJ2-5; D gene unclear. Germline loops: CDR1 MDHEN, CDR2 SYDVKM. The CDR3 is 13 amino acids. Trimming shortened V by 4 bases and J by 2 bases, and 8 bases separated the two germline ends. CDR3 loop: CASSWHLQETQYF. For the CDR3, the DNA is TGTGCCAGCAGTTGGCACCTACAAGAGACCCAGTACTTC. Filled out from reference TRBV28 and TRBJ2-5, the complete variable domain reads DVKVTQSSRYLVKRTGEKVFLECVQDMDHENMFWYRQDPGLGLRLIYFSYDVKMKEKGDIPEGYSVSREKKERFSLILESASTNQTSMYLCASSWHLQETQYFGPGTRLLVL.

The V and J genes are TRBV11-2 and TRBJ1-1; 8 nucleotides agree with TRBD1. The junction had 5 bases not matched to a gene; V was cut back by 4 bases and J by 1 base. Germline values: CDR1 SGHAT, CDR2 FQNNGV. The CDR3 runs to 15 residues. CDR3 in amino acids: CASSSYRGKNTEAFF. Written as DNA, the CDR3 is TGTGCCAGCAGCTCATACAGGGGGAAGAACACTGAAGCTTTCTTT. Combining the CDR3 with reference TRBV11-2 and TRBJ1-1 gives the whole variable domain EAGVAQSPRYKIIEKRQSVAFWCNPISGHATLYWYQQILGQGPKLLIQFQNNGVVDDSQLPKDRFSAERLKGVDSTLKIQPAKLEDSAVYLCASSSYRGKNTEAFFGQGTRLTVV.

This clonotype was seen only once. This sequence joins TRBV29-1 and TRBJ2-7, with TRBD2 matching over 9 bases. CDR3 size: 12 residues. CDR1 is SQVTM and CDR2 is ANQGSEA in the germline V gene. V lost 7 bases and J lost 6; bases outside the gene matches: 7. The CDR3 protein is CSARSGSSEQYF. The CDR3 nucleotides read TGCAGCGCACGTAGCGGGAGCTCCGAGCAGTACTTC.

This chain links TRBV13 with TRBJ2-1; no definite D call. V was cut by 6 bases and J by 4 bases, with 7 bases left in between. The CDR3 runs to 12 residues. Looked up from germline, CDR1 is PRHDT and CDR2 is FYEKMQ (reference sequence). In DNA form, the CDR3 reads TGTGCCAGCAGGGGTAGTTACAATGAGCAGTTCTTC. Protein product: CASRGSYNEQFF. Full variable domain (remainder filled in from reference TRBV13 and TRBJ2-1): AAGVIQSPRHLIKEKRETATLKCYPIPRHDTVYWYQQGPGQDPQFLISFYEKMQSDKGSIPDRFSAQQFSDYHSELNMSSLELGDSALYFCASRGSYNEQFFGPGTRLTVL.

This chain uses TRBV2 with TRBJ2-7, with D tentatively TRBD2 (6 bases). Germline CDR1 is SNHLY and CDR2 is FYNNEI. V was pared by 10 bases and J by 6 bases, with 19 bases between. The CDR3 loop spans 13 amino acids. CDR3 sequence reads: CATSRYRDSEQYF. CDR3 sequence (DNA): TGTGCCACCTCGCGATACCGGGACTCCGAGCAGTACTTC.

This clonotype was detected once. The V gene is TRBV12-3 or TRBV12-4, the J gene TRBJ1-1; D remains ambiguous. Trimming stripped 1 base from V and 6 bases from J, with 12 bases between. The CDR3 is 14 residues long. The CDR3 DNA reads TGTGCCAGCAGTTTAGAAGGTGGGAGAGCTGAAGCTTTCTTT. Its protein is CASSLEGGRAEAFF.

The CDR3 reads CSVEGRRETQYF. CDR3 in DNA: TGCAGCGTTGAGGGTAGAAGGGAGACCCAGTACTTC. The J gene is TRBJ2-5, the V gene TRBV29-1, with unresolved D. Trimming took off 3 bases at V and 5 bases at J, with 10 bases between the two ends. The CDR3 totals 12 residues. CDR1 is SQVTM and CDR2 is ANQGSEA in the germline V gene.

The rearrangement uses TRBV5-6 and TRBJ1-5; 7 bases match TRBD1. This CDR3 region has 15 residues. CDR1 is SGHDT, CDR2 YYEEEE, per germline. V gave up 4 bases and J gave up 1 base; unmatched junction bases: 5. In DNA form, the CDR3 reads TGTGCCAGCAGCCACCGGGACAGCAGCAATCAGCCCCAGCATTTT. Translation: CASSHRDSSNQPQHF.

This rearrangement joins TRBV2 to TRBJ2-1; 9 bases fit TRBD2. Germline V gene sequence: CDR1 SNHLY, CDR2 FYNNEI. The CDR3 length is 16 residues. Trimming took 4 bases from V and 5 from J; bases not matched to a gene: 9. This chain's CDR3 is CASSAGGGRVHNEQFF. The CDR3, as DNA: TGTGCCAGCAGTGCCGGGGGCGGGAGGGTCCACAATGAGCAGTTCTTC.

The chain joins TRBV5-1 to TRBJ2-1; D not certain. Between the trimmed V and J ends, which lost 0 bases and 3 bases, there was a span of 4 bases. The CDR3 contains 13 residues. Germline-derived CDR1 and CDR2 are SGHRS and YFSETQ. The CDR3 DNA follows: TGCGCCAGCAGCTTGGACGGCTACAATGAGCAGTTCTTC. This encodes CASSLDGYNEQFF.